A selection of T cell receptor beta chains follows, all from one sample in a study of sequential checkpoint blockade in melanoma. Method: immunoSEQ multiplex PCR; TCRdb's copy keeps in-frame clones and lacks some. The repertoire has tens of thousands of clones, around two thirds of them found once; the top ten carry about a fifth. The source was CD8+ T cells sorted from blood (inferred from file names), collected from a patient given nivolumab and ipilimumab in sequence. The receptors shown here come from a human donor with melanoma. Both conserved end residues are part of each CDR3. The size field is filled for only some rows; it gives once, few, many or a size class.

v_call: TRBV27
clone_size: -
j_call: TRBJ1-1
cdr3_aa: CATRQGVGTEAFF

v_call: TRBV6-5
clone_size: -
j_call: TRBJ2-1
cdr3_aa: CASSYSAGGQNEQFF

v_call: TRBV13
clone_size: once
j_call: TRBJ1-4
cdr3_aa: CASSEHYRDRNEKLFF

v_call: TRBV27
clone_size: -
j_call: TRBJ2-3
cdr3_aa: CASSGASGDTQYF

v_call: TRBV5-5
clone_size: -
j_call: TRBJ1-1
cdr3_aa: CASSSPHGGNTEAFF

v_call: TRBV27
clone_size: -
j_call: TRBJ2-7
cdr3_aa: CASSAGDSYEQYF

v_call: TRBV29-1
clone_size: -
j_call: TRBJ2-2
cdr3_aa: CSVTGGSGELFF

v_call: TRBV7-9
clone_size: -
j_call: TRBJ2-2
cdr3_aa: CASSLGGTGELFF

v_call: TRBV7-9
clone_size: -
j_call: TRBJ2-7
cdr3_aa: CASSRQGTYEQYF

v_call: TRBV9
clone_size: once
j_call: TRBJ2-3
cdr3_aa: CASSPPQGYTQYF

v_call: TRBV9
clone_size: few
j_call: TRBJ2-3
cdr3_aa: CASSVVGAGGFKDTQYF

v_call: TRBV6-4
clone_size: -
j_call: TRBJ2-2
cdr3_aa: CASSQANTGELFF

v_call: TRBV19
clone_size: -
j_call: TRBJ2-7
cdr3_aa: CASSIIGGIYEQYF

v_call: TRBV15
clone_size: -
j_call: TRBJ1-1
cdr3_aa: CATSRDRRGGTEAFF

v_call: TRBV10-3
clone_size: -
j_call: TRBJ2-5
cdr3_aa: CATSQGGGEETQYF

v_call: TRBV4-3
clone_size: few
j_call: TRBJ2-7
cdr3_aa: CASSPAPPGHEDREQYF

v_call: TRBV9
clone_size: -
j_call: TRBJ2-1
cdr3_aa: CASSASAGALSYNEQFF

v_call: TRBV4-2
clone_size: -
j_call: TRBJ2-2
cdr3_aa: CATNPSGGAEWNTGELFF

v_call: TRBV2
clone_size: -
j_call: TRBJ1-1
cdr3_aa: CASRDTRTGEDTEAFF

v_call: TRBV4-1
clone_size: -
j_call: TRBJ2-5
cdr3_aa: CASSRTPGLQETQYF

v_call: TRBV5-6
clone_size: -
j_call: TRBJ2-5
cdr3_aa: CASSLASQETQYF

v_call: TRBV13
clone_size: -
j_call: TRBJ2-7
cdr3_aa: CASSSPDRASEQYF

v_call: TRBV10-1
clone_size: few
j_call: TRBJ2-1
cdr3_aa: CASSRDLSSYNEQFF

v_call: TRBV5-4
clone_size: -
j_call: TRBJ1-2
cdr3_aa: CASSQEYGQAYGYTF

v_call: TRBV4-1
clone_size: -
j_call: TRBJ1-1
cdr3_aa: CASSLPGRDTEAFF

v_call: TRBV15
clone_size: -
j_call: TRBJ1-4
cdr3_aa: CATSLFGVSTATNEKLFF

v_call: TRBV4-3
clone_size: -
j_call: TRBJ2-7
cdr3_aa: CASSQGLGYEQYF

v_call: TRBV6-5
clone_size: once
j_call: TRBJ1-1
cdr3_aa: CASSYSSGLEAFF

v_call: TRBV6-1
clone_size: -
j_call: TRBJ2-3
cdr3_aa: CASSVTSGGRDTQYF

v_call: TRBV11-3
clone_size: -
j_call: TRBJ1-6
cdr3_aa: CASSLGAYSPLHF

v_call: TRBV19
clone_size: -
j_call: TRBJ2-7
cdr3_aa: CASRSLTGVEQYF

v_call: TRBV5-4
clone_size: -
j_call: TRBJ2-5
cdr3_aa: CASTLTGGGETQYF

v_call: TRBV7-6
clone_size: -
j_call: TRBJ2-1
cdr3_aa: CASSFGGGADNEQFF

v_call: TRBV7-9
clone_size: -
j_call: TRBJ1-5
cdr3_aa: CASSLVGTGDNQPQHF

v_call: TRBV5-4
clone_size: few
j_call: TRBJ2-1
cdr3_aa: CASSVAGSAAGEQFF

v_call: TRBV11-2
clone_size: once
j_call: TRBJ1-6
cdr3_aa: CASSLDSEPYNSPLHF

v_call: TRBV9
clone_size: -
j_call: TRBJ1-1
cdr3_aa: CASSVAGNTEAFF